These T cell receptor beta chains were read from a single sample in a study of cytomegalovirus exposure and HLA in healthy donors. Sequencing used immunoSEQ multiplex PCR; TCRdb keeps in-frame clones, though not all of them. The sample shows under 200,000 clones, 75% of them seen only once. Sequencing used PBMCs. These receptors originate from a man in his late teens or twenties in good health and CMV-seronegative. Each CDR3 is given with its conserved first and last residue. A D gene is named only where the DNA matches it firmly.

CDR3 length: 15
D gene: TRBD1
J gene: TRBJ2-3
V gene: TRBV5-1
CDR3 protein: CASSLTGGTTDTQYF

CDR3 length: 14
D gene: TRBD2
J gene: TRBJ2-1
V gene: TRBV28
CDR3 protein: CASSHPSGRNEQFF

CDR3 length: 13
D gene: NA
J gene: TRBJ1-5
V gene: TRBV28
CDR3 protein: CASSFPRNQPQHF

CDR3 length: 14
D gene: NA
J gene: TRBJ1-1
V gene: TRBV7-2
CDR3 protein: CASSSRGEGTEAFF

CDR3 length: 13
D gene: NA
J gene: TRBJ1-1
V gene: TRBV14
CDR3 protein: CASARHEDTEAFF

CDR3 length: 14
D gene: TRBD2
J gene: TRBJ2-5
V gene: TRBV19
CDR3 protein: CASSLSGSPETQYF

CDR3 length: 13
D gene: NA
J gene: TRBJ2-1
V gene: TRBV7-2
CDR3 protein: CASRKTGYNEQFF

CDR3 length: 13
D gene: NA
J gene: TRBJ1-5
V gene: TRBV28
CDR3 protein: CACKAHPGGPQHF

CDR3 length: 14
D gene: TRBD2
J gene: TRBJ2-3
V gene: TRBV18
CDR3 protein: CASSRTSGADTQYF

CDR3 length: 15
D gene: NA
J gene: TRBJ2-6
V gene: TRBV19
CDR3 protein: CASSIQGGGANVLTF

CDR3 length: 14
D gene: NA
J gene: TRBJ2-7
V gene: TRBV5-1
CDR3 protein: CASSSYGNLEEQYF

CDR3 length: 14
D gene: NA
J gene: TRBJ2-5
V gene: TRBV5-5
CDR3 protein: CASSPILDQETQYF

CDR3 length: 13
D gene: TRBD1
J gene: TRBJ1-2
V gene: TRBV5-1
CDR3 protein: CASSSLDRAGYTF

CDR3 length: 11
D gene: NA
J gene: TRBJ2-7
V gene: TRBV5-8
CDR3 protein: CASRLFYEQYF

CDR3 length: 17
D gene: TRBD1
J gene: TRBJ1-4
V gene: TRBV5-1
CDR3 protein: CASSLAGGAQGGEKLFF

CDR3 length: 13
D gene: TRBD2
J gene: TRBJ2-7
V gene: TRBV4-3
CDR3 protein: CASSQALAGEQYF

CDR3 length: 12
D gene: NA
J gene: TRBJ2-4
V gene: TRBV5-8
CDR3 protein: CASSLSGGIQYF

CDR3 length: 13
D gene: TRBD1
J gene: TRBJ1-5
V gene: TRBV6-5
CDR3 protein: CASRGTAGQPQHF

CDR3 length: 15
D gene: TRBD1
J gene: TRBJ1-1
V gene: TRBV4-1
CDR3 protein: CASSDPGQGGTEAFF

CDR3 length: 15
D gene: NA
J gene: TRBJ1-2
V gene: TRBV19
CDR3 protein: CASSIGGRVNYGYTF

CDR3 length: 13
D gene: NA
J gene: TRBJ2-7
V gene: TRBV2
CDR3 protein: CASEAGEDYEQYF

CDR3 length: 14
D gene: TRBD1
J gene: TRBJ2-3
V gene: TRBV7-6
CDR3 protein: CASSPQGDWFTQYF

CDR3 length: 17
D gene: TRBD2
J gene: TRBJ2-1
V gene: TRBV5-1
CDR3 protein: CASSLVLAGAPYNEQFF

CDR3 length: 14
D gene: NA
J gene: TRBJ2-1
V gene: TRBV5-6
CDR3 protein: CASSFFSEGNEQFF

CDR3 length: 14
D gene: TRBD1
J gene: TRBJ1-5
V gene: TRBV19
CDR3 protein: CASRGPGQNQPQHF

CDR3 length: 16
D gene: NA
J gene: TRBJ1-5
V gene: TRBV28
CDR3 protein: CASTLGGSEGNQPQHF

CDR3 length: 14
D gene: NA
J gene: TRBJ2-5
V gene: TRBV7-9
CDR3 protein: CASSFTSGVETQYF

CDR3 length: 16
D gene: TRBD1
J gene: TRBJ1-5
V gene: TRBV4-1
CDR3 protein: CASSQAGQGDNQPQHF

CDR3 length: 14
D gene: NA
J gene: TRBJ1-1
V gene: TRBV19
CDR3 protein: CASSIGQFNTEAFF

CDR3 length: 14
D gene: TRBD2
J gene: TRBJ2-2
V gene: TRBV2
CDR3 protein: CASRAGTNTGELFF

CDR3 length: 14
D gene: NA
J gene: TRBJ1-5
V gene: TRBV2
CDR3 protein: CASSEYSDNQPQHF

CDR3 length: 17
D gene: TRBD1
J gene: TRBJ2-3
V gene: TRBV9
CDR3 protein: CASSPTGGWVITDTQYF

CDR3 length: 17
D gene: TRBD1
J gene: TRBJ1-2
V gene: TRBV12-5
CDR3 protein: CASGLAPGTGGYYGYTF

CDR3 length: 14
D gene: NA
J gene: TRBJ2-7
V gene: TRBV7-9
CDR3 protein: CASSLTVSSYEQYF

CDR3 length: 14
D gene: NA
J gene: TRBJ2-1
V gene: TRBV28
CDR3 protein: CASSFPTPSDEQFF

CDR3 length: 14
D gene: NA
J gene: TRBJ1-1
V gene: TRBV30
CDR3 protein: CALTADRMNTEAFF

CDR3 length: 13
D gene: NA
J gene: TRBJ1-1
V gene: TRBV7-9
CDR3 protein: CASSPPLNTEAFF

CDR3 length: 14
D gene: TRBD2
J gene: TRBJ2-7
V gene: TRBV28
CDR3 protein: CASIGRLAGGEQYF

CDR3 length: 13
D gene: TRBD1
J gene: TRBJ1-1
V gene: TRBV7-9
CDR3 protein: CASSSNDRVEAFF

CDR3 length: 16
D gene: TRBD2
J gene: TRBJ2-1
V gene: TRBV7-2
CDR3 protein: CASSQGGLAGENEQFF

CDR3 length: 12
D gene: NA
J gene: TRBJ2-1
V gene: TRBV27
CDR3 protein: CASSLTKNEQFF

CDR3 length: 12
D gene: NA
J gene: TRBJ1-2
V gene: TRBV7-9
CDR3 protein: CSSSSQGYGYTF

CDR3 length: 13
D gene: NA
J gene: TRBJ2-7
V gene: TRBV28
CDR3 protein: CASSLGATYEQYF

CDR3 length: 12
D gene: TRBD1
J gene: TRBJ2-7
V gene: TRBV19
CDR3 protein: CASSGQGYEQYF

CDR3 length: 15
D gene: TRBD1
J gene: TRBJ1-2
V gene: TRBV7-9
CDR3 protein: CASSPTGTVDYGYTF

CDR3 length: 13
D gene: NA
J gene: TRBJ2-7
V gene: TRBV5-1
CDR3 protein: CASSPPEGYEQYF

CDR3 length: 14
D gene: TRBD1
J gene: TRBJ2-7
V gene: TRBV27
CDR3 protein: CASSLGTGVGEQYF

CDR3 length: 15
D gene: NA
J gene: TRBJ2-2
V gene: TRBV18
CDR3 protein: CASSPTPDRTGELFF

CDR3 length: 18
D gene: TRBD2
J gene: TRBJ2-4
V gene: TRBV4-1
CDR3 protein: CASSPNGLGGRDKNIQYF

CDR3 length: 12
D gene: NA
J gene: TRBJ1-4
V gene: TRBV7-9
CDR3 protein: CSSSLSYEKLFF

CDR3 length: 16
D gene: NA
J gene: TRBJ2-2
V gene: TRBV4-3
CDR3 protein: CASSHSPGHSTGELFF

CDR3 length: 17
D gene: NA
J gene: TRBJ2-2
V gene: TRBV9
CDR3 protein: CASSVTVEGDNTGELFF

CDR3 length: 15
D gene: NA
J gene: TRBJ2-7
V gene: TRBV9
CDR3 protein: CASSVDGDSRYEQYF

CDR3 length: 13
D gene: TRBD1
J gene: TRBJ1-1
V gene: TRBV6-5
CDR3 protein: CASSSQGSTEAFF

CDR3 length: 14
D gene: NA
J gene: TRBJ1-1
V gene: TRBV2
CDR3 protein: CASRGVHSGTEAFF

CDR3 length: 14
D gene: TRBD2
J gene: TRBJ2-1
V gene: TRBV29-1
CDR3 protein: CSGRLAGPYNEQFF

CDR3 length: 11
D gene: NA
J gene: TRBJ2-1
V gene: TRBV7-2
CDR3 protein: CASGDYNEQFF

CDR3 length: 15
D gene: NA
J gene: TRBJ1-1
V gene: TRBV18
CDR3 protein: CASSPPIRVFTEAFF